These T cell receptor beta chains were read from a single sample in a study of T cell changes during pregnancy in multiple sclerosis. This table comes from immunoSEQ multiplex PCR, and its TCRdb copy is limited to in-frame clones, with some not included. The table records tens of thousands of clones, more than 90% of them present only once. The material was CD8+ T cells from peripheral blood mononuclear cells, obtained in the third trimester of pregnancy. The receptors come from a female donor with multiple sclerosis, enrolled in a pregnancy study. The CDR3 runs from the conserved cysteine through the conserved F or W. D genes are given only for firm matches. The listing skips clone size in some rows; elsewhere it reads once, few, many or a size class.

TRBV7-2	TRBD2	.	TRBJ2-7	TGTGCCAGCAGCTTACCTACTACTAGCGGGATCTCTCACGAGCAGTACTTC	CASSLPTTSGISHEQYF
TRBV2	TRBD1	.	TRBJ1-5	TGTGCCAGCAGGGCGGGACAGATCGGTGAAGGGCCCCAGCATTTT	CASRAGQIGEGPQHF
TRBV6-1	TRBD1	once	TRBJ2-4	TGTGCCAGCAGCCGGGACAGGGGAGCCAAAAACATTCAGTACTTC	CASSRDRGAKNIQYF
TRBV2	TRBD2	.	TRBJ2-5	TGTGCCAGCAGTGAATGGGCTAGCGGGAGAGAAGAGACCCAGTACTTC	CASSEWASGREETQYF
TRBV27	.	.	TRBJ2-1	TGTGCCAGCAGTACTAGCCCCTGGTCCGAGCAGTTCTTC	CASSTSPWSEQFF
TRBV4-2	.	many	TRBJ2-3	TGTGCCAGCACCGAGGGAGTGGGAGGTGTCACAGATACGCAGTATTTT	CASTEGVGGVTDTQYF
TRBV28	TRBD2	.	TRBJ2-1	TGTGCCAGCAGCTCGAGAGCGGGAGGGCCAAGCAATGAGCAGTTCTTC	CASSSRAGGPSNEQFF
TRBV6-5	TRBD2	.	TRBJ2-1	TGTGCCAGTAGCGGGACCAGTTCTTCCTACAATGAGCAGTTCTTC	CASSGTSSSYNEQFF
TRBV9	.	few	TRBJ1-1	TGTGCCAGCAGCGTAGGGACACTTAACACTGAAGCTTTCTTT	CASSVGTLNTEAFF
TRBV19	TRBD1	.	TRBJ1-2	TGTGCCAGTAACCGGGACAGGGGAGATGGTAACTATGGCTACACCTTC	CASNRDRGDGNYGYTF
TRBV19	TRBD2	.	TRBJ2-2	TGTGCCAGTAGACTAGCGGGAGCAGGAACCGGGGAGCTGTTTTTT	CASRLAGAGTGELFF
TRBV2	.	.	TRBJ2-2	TGTGCCAGCAGTGAAGCGCTTAGGGGACTTAACACCGGGGAGCTGTTTTTT	CASSEALRGLNTGELFF
TRBV28	.	.	TRBJ2-3	TGTGCCAGCAGCCCTCGGACTATAACCCGCACAGATACGCAGTATTTT	CASSPRTITRTDTQYF
TRBV5-4	.	once	TRBJ2-1	TGTGCCAGCAGCAGCGGACAGTACAATGAGCAGTTCTTC	CASSSGQYNEQFF
TRBV19	.	.	TRBJ2-7	TGTGCCAGTAGTATATTTGGGGGAGGCTCCTACGAGCAGTACTTC	CASSIFGGGSYEQYF
TRBV6-1	TRBD1	.	TRBJ2-7	TGTGCCAGCAGTGATAAGGACAGGGGCTCCTACGAGCAGTACTTC	CASSDKDRGSYEQYF
TRBV25-1	TRBD1	once	TRBJ1-4	TGTGCCAGCAGCGGGGGGGACAGACATTTCCCCGAAAAACTGTTTTTT	CASSGGDRHFPEKLFF
TRBV11-2	.	once	TRBJ2-7	TGTGCCAGCAGCCCCGGGTTGGTTTCCTACGAGCAGTACTTC	CASSPGLVSYEQYF
TRBV6-5	TRBD2	.	TRBJ2-7	TGTGCCGGCACCCCGGGACTAGCTTCCTACGAGCAGTACTTC	CAGTPGLASYEQYF
TRBV7-3	TRBD2	.	TRBJ2-1	TGTGCCAGCAGCATGACTAGCGGGAGCGACTACAATGAGCAGTTCTTC	CASSMTSGSDYNEQFF
TRBV29-1	.	.	TRBJ2-7	TGCAGCGTGAAGGAGGGGCTCTCCTACGAGCAGTACTTC	CSVKEGLSYEQYF
TRBV13	TRBD2	.	TRBJ2-7	TGTGCCAGCAGCCAGGGACTAGCGGAGAACTACGAGCAGTACTTC	CASSQGLAENYEQYF
TRBV28	TRBD2	.	TRBJ2-1	TGTGCCAGCAGTACACCACTAGCGGGAGAGTCGGGAAATGAGCAGTTCTTC	CASSTPLAGESGNEQFF
TRBV4-1	.	.	TRBJ2-7	TGCGCCAGCAGCCTTGCCGGGTCCACCTACGAGCAGTACTTC	CASSLAGSTYEQYF
TRBV6-4	.	.	TRBJ1-1	TGTGCCAGCAGTCGCGACAGTATTGGGAACACTGAAGCTTTCTTT	CASSRDSIGNTEAFF
TRBV27	.	.	TRBJ2-7	TGTGCCAGCAGTTTATTTCTCGGGTACGAGCAGTACTTC	CASSLFLGYEQYF
TRBV5-1	TRBD1	.	TRBJ2-3	TGCGCCAGCAGTGGCACAGGGGGCACAGATACGCAGTATTTT	CASSGTGGTDTQYF
TRBV4-1	TRBD1	.	TRBJ2-1	TGCGCCAGCAGCCAATTCACCGGACAGGGTATGAATGAGCAGTTCTTC	CASSQFTGQGMNEQFF
TRBV30	TRBD2	once	TRBJ2-7	TGTGCCTGGAGTACCCAACTAGCGAACGAGCAGTACTTC	CAWSTQLANEQYF
TRBV29-1	.	.	TRBJ1-1	TGCAGCGTTTGGACAGACCCGAACACTGAAGCTTTCTTT	CSVWTDPNTEAFF
TRBV28	.	.	TRBJ2-7	TGTGCCAGCAGTTTGTTCGGGGATAGCTCCTACGAGCAGTACTTC	CASSLFGDSSYEQYF
TRBV6-5	TRBD2	.	TRBJ2-1	TGTGCCAGCAGTGCCGGGACTAGCGGATACAATGAGCAGTTCTTC	CASSAGTSGYNEQFF
TRBV7-2	TRBD1	.	TRBJ2-1	TGTGCCAGCAGCTTACGACAGGGAAACTACAATGAGCAGTTCTTC	CASSLRQGNYNEQFF
TRBV30	TRBD1	.	TRBJ2-2	TGTGCCTGGAGTGTACGGACAGGGGGCGTCTTAGTCACCGGGGAGCTGTTTTTT	CAWSVRTGGVLVTGELFF
TRBV4-1	TRBD1	.	TRBJ2-2	TGCGCCAGCAAAGGACAGGGGACGAACACCGGGGAGCTGTTTTTT	CASKGQGTNTGELFF
TRBV29-1	.	.	TRBJ1-4	TGCAGCGCTAAGGGGGAAATGGGTGAAAAACTGTTTTTT	CSAKGEMGEKLFF
TRBV6-5	.	.	TRBJ2-2	TGTGCCAGCAGTTACGGAGACACCGGGGAGCTGTTTTTT	CASSYGDTGELFF
TRBV27	.	.	TRBJ2-7	TGTGCCAGCAGTTTACGGGGAACCTCCTACGAGCAGTACTTC	CASSLRGTSYEQYF
TRBV15	.	.	TRBJ2-2	TGTGCCACCAGCAGAGATGAGACCGGGGAGCTGTTTTTT	CATSRDETGELFF
TRBV5-1	TRBD1	.	TRBJ2-1	TGCGCCAGCAGCGAAGACAGGGGAATCTCCTACAATGAGCAGTTCTTC	CASSEDRGISYNEQFF
TRBV28	.	medium-sized	TRBJ2-1	TGTGCCAGCAGTTCCCTGGGGCAATACCTCTCGGATCCGTGGCAGTTCTTC	CASSSLGQYLSDPWQFF
TRBV30	.	.	TRBJ2-7	TGTGCCTGGGCTCCCGGGACTTCATACGAGCAGTACTTC	CAWAPGTSYEQYF
TRBV5-1	.	.	TRBJ2-2	TGCGCCAGCAGCCACGCCCACAGGGCTGGGGAGCTGTTTTTT	CASSHAHRAGELFF
TRBV29-1	.	.	TRBJ1-1	TGCAGCGTGAGGACAGTGGACACTGAAGCTTTCTTT	CSVRTVDTEAFF
TRBV13	.	.	TRBJ1-1	TGTGCCAGCAGCTCCATTCGCGACATGAACACTGAAGCTTTCTTT	CASSSIRDMNTEAFF
TRBV25-1	TRBD1	.	TRBJ1-4	TGTGCCAGCAACGACAGGGAAAGAACTAATGAAAAACTGTTTTTT	CASNDRERTNEKLFF
TRBV19	TRBD1	.	TRBJ1-1	TGTGCCAGTAGTTACCCGGACAGGCTGAACACTGAAGCTTTCTTT	CASSYPDRLNTEAFF
TRBV28	TRBD2	.	TRBJ2-5	TGTGCCAGCAGTCCCAGGACTAGCGGGATTGAGACCCAGTACTTC	CASSPRTSGIETQYF
TRBV9	TRBD1	.	TRBJ2-1	TGTGCCAGCAAACCCCCGACAGGGGCGTCTAGTGAGCAGTTCTTC	CASKPPTGASSEQFF
TRBV7-3	.	.	TRBJ1-5	TGTGCCAGCAGCTGGGCAGGGAATAATCAGCCCCAGCATTTT	CASSWAGNNQPQHF
TRBV11-2	.	.	TRBJ1-1	TGTGCCAGCAGCCAAGGGAGAGTCACTGAAGCTTTCTTT	CASSQGRVTEAFF
TRBV6-5	.	.	TRBJ2-5	TGTGCCAGCAGTCCTGGGGGGGACAGGGAGACCCAGTACTTC	CASSPGGDRETQYF
TRBV6-5	.	.	TRBJ1-1	TGTGCCAGCAGTTACTTTGGGTCGGGCACTGAAGCTTTCTTT	CASSYFGSGTEAFF
TRBV30	.	.	TRBJ1-1	TGTGCCTGGGCCGGACTATCCCCTGAAGCTTTCTTT	CAWAGLSPEAFF